One T cell receptor beta chain is described in this entry. This clone was recorded once. It has no known antigen specificity. Per-nucleotide qualities are absent, and no much larger clonotype sits a single base away. This sample is part of a study of OX40 agonist ivuxolimab in advanced cancers. Regarding the study in general: Ivuxolimab was a fully human IgG2 agonistic monoclonal antibody targeting the costimulatory receptor OX40 (CD134). Intravenous ivuxolimab was administered to patients every 2 weeks at six dose levels: 0.01, 0.1, 0.3, 1.5, 3 and 10 mg/kg. Of the roughly 51 patients in dose escalation, around 20 had hepatocellular carcinoma, some 15 had melanoma, 9 had renal cell carcinoma and 9 had head and neck cancer. In the dose-escalation cohort, 82.7% of patients were male, and the mean age was around 60 years, with a range of about 23 to 80. Prior anti-PD-1, anti-PD-L1 or anti-CTLA-4 therapy was permitted, and 40% of dose-escalation patients had received checkpoint inhibitors. Three dose-escalation patients achieved partial responses, one with hepatocellular carcinoma and two with cutaneous melanoma. Peripheral TCRbeta sequencing aimed to test whether ivuxolimab altered TCR sequence diversity and caused clonal T-cell expansion. The paper reports the monotherapy dose-escalation portion (N of about 50 patients) of the phase I ivuxolimab trial. Broader findings and caveats from the paper: At doses from 0.1 to 3.0 mg/kg, clonal expansion was seen in both CD4+ and CD8+ blood T cells between baseline and week 6. Antigen specificity was not determined for the clonally expanded peripheral T cells. Low levels of normalized T-cell clonal expansion were also seen in some patients who did not respond. In the 0.1-3.0 mg/kg groups, partial responders had among the lowest normalized peripheral clonal expansion, particularly in CD8+ T cells. On average, CD8+ T cells showed more expanded clones than CD4+ T cells after ivuxolimab.

The trial excluded patients who had a history of autoimmune disease or who were on systemic immunosuppression. Peripheral blood for TCR sequencing was drawn from every dose cohort at baseline, at cycle 4 day 1 and at cycle 7 day 1. The samples were drawn from a first-in-human, open-label, multicenter phase I dose-escalation trial of ivuxolimab. Adults with locally advanced or metastatic head and neck squamous cell, hepatocellular, melanoma or renal cell carcinoma were enrolled in the trial. Before TCR sequencing, CD4+ T cells and CD8+ T cells from peripheral blood were sorted into separate populations. Genomic DNA was extracted from sorted cells for sequencing of the TCRbeta CDR3 region. TCRbeta CDR3 regions were sequenced using the immunoSEQ Assay. The table was pulled from immuneACCESS by TCRdb, which kept in-frame rearrangements only. Such tables lose some clones; where checked, under half of the loss comes from unresolved V genes, and the rest has no known cause. The sample table records some 99,000 clones; 70% to 85% of these occur just once. The ten largest account for about 1.6% of the sample.

The specimen was CD4+ or CD8+ T cells sorted from blood, collected in a trial of the OX40 agonist ivuxolimab. The TCR originated in an adult with an advanced solid tumor such as melanoma, head and neck, liver or kidney cancer.

The DNA sequence follows: TGTGCCAGCAGCCAGGGTATTTCACCCCTCCACTTT. It translates to CASSQGISPLHF. The chain uses TRBV14 and TRBJ1-6; the D gene cannot be resolved reliably. Cut back by 3 bases and 9 bases, the V and J ends lie 6 bases apart. CDR1 is given as SGHDN and CDR2 as FVKESK, both from the germline V gene. The CDR3 spans 12 residues, from the cysteine through the phenylalanine. Only the CDR3 part of the read is kept: 36 bases, read in frame from the first base.